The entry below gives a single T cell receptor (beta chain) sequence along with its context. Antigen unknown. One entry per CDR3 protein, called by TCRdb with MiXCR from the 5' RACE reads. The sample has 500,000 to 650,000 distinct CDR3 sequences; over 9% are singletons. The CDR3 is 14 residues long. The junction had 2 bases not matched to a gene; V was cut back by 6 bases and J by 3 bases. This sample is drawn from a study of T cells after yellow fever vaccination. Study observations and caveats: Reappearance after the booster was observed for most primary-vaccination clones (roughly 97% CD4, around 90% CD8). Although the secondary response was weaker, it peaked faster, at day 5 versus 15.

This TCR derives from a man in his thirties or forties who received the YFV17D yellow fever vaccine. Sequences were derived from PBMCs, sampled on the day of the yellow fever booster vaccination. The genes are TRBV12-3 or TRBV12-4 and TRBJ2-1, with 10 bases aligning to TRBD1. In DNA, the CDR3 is TGTGCCAGCAGCAGGACAGGGGGCTACAATGAGCAGTTCTTC. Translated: CASSRTGGYNEQFF.